These 2 T cell receptor beta chains came from one sample sequenced in a study of T-cell memory formation after mild COVID-19. One entry per CDR3 protein results from TCRdb running MiXCR on the 5' RACE reads. This repertoire shows 550,000 to 700,000 distinct CDR3 sequences, 15% to 20% found once; its top ten account for about 8.1%. The sequenced sample consisted of PBMCs or a T cell subset sorted from them (not recorded which). The origin of the receptors is an adult woman who had mild COVID-19 (a few samples of this study predate the infection). Cell type and time point are not known.

CDR3 loop: CASSLVGVRNSPLHF. In DNA form, the CDR3 reads TGTGCCAGCAGCTTAGTTGGGGTTCGCAATTCACCCCTCCACTTT. This chain connects TRBV7-8 to TRBJ1-6; D not resolved. This CDR3 is 15 amino acids long. CDR1 and CDR2 from the germline V gene are SGHVS and FQNEAQ. Trimming pared 1 base from V and 7 bases from J, leaving 11 bases between.

This clonotype was observed a few times. The chain links TRBV7-2 to TRBJ2-1, with 9 bases matching TRBD2. This CDR3 spans 16 amino acids. The ends lost 2 bases at V and 7 bases at J; junction bases unmatched: 9. Germline CDR1 SGHTA, CDR2 FQGNSA. CDR3 in DNA: TGTGCCAGCAGCTTATTTGCGGGAGGGAAGTTGAATGAGCAGTTCTTC. This codes for CASSLFAGGKLNEQFF.